The 32 T cell receptor beta chains presented below share a single source sample, sequenced in a study of blood T cell repertoires in COVID-19. The repertoire was sequenced with immunoSEQ multiplex PCR; TCRdb's copy has only in-frame clones and lacks some. The data contain approximately 160,000 clones, 70% to 90% of them singletons. Specimen: peripheral blood. The receptors here all came from a man aged 55 to 70 who had recovered from COVID-19.

The chain is built from TRBV30 and TRBJ2-5, with 14 positions matching TRBD2. This CDR3 spans 17 amino acids. V lost 3 bases to trimming and J lost 5 bases; unmatched junction nucleotides: 11. From germline, CDR1 is GTSNPN and CDR2 SVGIG (reference sequence). The CDR3 DNA is TGTGCCTGGAGCATACCGACTAGCGGGGGGGCCGGGGAGACCCAGTACTTC. It encodes CAWSIPTSGGAGETQYF.

As to this clone: This specimen includes other DNA sequences encoding the same CDR3. The rearrangement links TRBV7-2 to TRBJ1-1, with D unresolved. The CDR3 spans 13 residues. Trimming took off 1 base at V and 8 bases at J, with 11 bases between the two ends. The germline V gene encodes CDR1 SGHTA and CDR2 FQGNSA. The CDR3: CASSLGGSAEAFF. Here the CDR3 DNA reads TGTGCCAGCAGCTTAGGAGGGTCAGCAGAAGCTTTCTTT.

Points on this clone: Other DNA variants within this sample encode the same CDR3. The chain uses TRBV5-1 and TRBJ1-2; a weak D match, TRBD1 (6 bases). The V gene's germline CDR1 is SGHRS and CDR2 YFSETQ. Trimming cost V 3 bases and J 8 bases, with 17 bases left between them. The CDR3 loop spans 14 amino acids. CDR3 coding DNA: TGCGCCAGCAGCTACCCGAGGGAGGGGGGCGGCTACACCTTC. It specifies CASSYPREGGGYTF.

The V call is TRBV30, the J call TRBJ2-5; 10 bases agree with TRBD1. Trimming at V came to 4 bases and at J to 5 bases, leaving 10 bases not matched to a gene. The CDR3 covers 15 residues. Germline V gene data show CDR1 as GTSNPN and CDR2 as SVGIG (reference sequence). The CDR3 here is CAWTLGQGVRETQYF. In nucleotides, the CDR3 is TGTGCCTGGACACTCGGACAGGGGGTGAGGGAGACCCAGTACTTC.

The chain links TRBV18 to TRBJ1-5; a possible D gene is TRBD1 (5 bases). Germline V gene data show CDR1 as KGHSH and CDR2 as LQKENI. The CDR3 extends over 13 amino acids. V lost 4 bases, J lost 6 bases, and 10 bases lay in between. The CDR3 reads CASSRGGAQPQHF. CDR3 sequence (DNA): TGTGCCAGCTCACGGGGGGGAGCTCAGCCCCAGCATTTT.

The V call is TRBV5-1, the J call TRBJ1-6; D call uncertain. The CDR3 runs 14 residues. V was cut by 0 bases and J by 10 bases, with 11 bases left in between. The V gene's germline CDR1 is SGHRS and CDR2 YFSETQ. DNA for the CDR3: TGCGCCAGCAGCTTGGAAGGAGTCCAATCACCCCTCCACTTT. It encodes CASSLEGVQSPLHF.

The chain employs TRBV4-2 and TRBJ1-1, with D perhaps TRBD1 (6 bases). Per germline, CDR1 LGHNA and CDR2 YNFKEQ. The CDR3 sequence is 15 residues long. V was clipped by 3 bases and J by 0 bases, with 11 bases between them. CDR3 residues: CASSQADRVNTEAFF. The CDR3 nucleotides read TGTGCCAGCAGCCAGGCGGACAGAGTGAACACTGAAGCTTTCTTT.

The V and J genes are TRBV6-5 and TRBJ1-6, with D perhaps TRBD1 (5 bases). The germline gives CDR1 MNHEY, CDR2 SVGAGI. The CDR3 sequence is 15 residues long. Trimming shortened V by 6 bases and J by 8 bases, and 17 bases separated the two germline ends. The CDR3 DNA reads as TGTGCCAGCAGCCCCGGGGGGTCAGCTTATTCACCCCTCCACTTT. Amino acids: CASSPGGSAYSPLHF.

This clone was counted once. The chain joins TRBV19 to TRBJ2-7, with D possibly TRBD2 on 5 matching bases. CDR3 size: 13 residues. CDR1 and CDR2 from the germline V gene are LNHDA and SQIVND (reference sequence). With 6 bases removed from V and 3 bases from J, the gap between germline ends came to 12 bases. CDR3 DNA sequence: TGTGCCAGTAGCGAAGAGGGAATCTACGAGCAGTACTTC. Its protein is CASSEEGIYEQYF.

V and J are TRBV19 and TRBJ1-5; D is perhaps TRBD1 (5 bases). From germline, CDR1 is LNHDA and CDR2 SQIVND (reference sequence). The CDR3 is made up of 14 amino acids. V dropped 3 bases and J dropped 1 base, with 7 bases sitting between them. The CDR3 loop reads CASSMGGSNQPQHF. Written as DNA, the CDR3 is TGTGCCAGTAGTATGGGGGGGAGCAATCAGCCCCAGCATTTT.

V gene TRBV5-1 combines with J gene TRBJ2-7; tentatively, D is TRBD1 (5 bases). Germline V CDR1 and CDR2: SGHRS, YFSETQ. The V end lost 2 bases, the J end lost 5 bases, and 8 bases lay between the germline ends. The CDR3 extends over 12 amino acids. The CDR3 sequence is CASSFQGNEQYF. The CDR3, as DNA: TGCGCCAGCAGCTTCCAGGGAAACGAGCAGTACTTC.

This clone has only one observation. The chain uses TRBV5-1 and TRBJ1-1; D not certain. Germline V gene data show CDR1 as SGHRS and CDR2 as YFSETQ. CDR3 length equals 13 residues. V was pared by 4 bases and J by 1 base, with 8 bases between. CDR3: CASSQPGNTEAFF. DNA for the CDR3: TGCGCCAGCAGCCAGCCAGGGAACACTGAAGCTTTCTTT. The full variable domain, its missing parts supplied by reference TRBV5-1 and TRBJ1-1, is KAGVTQTPRYLIKTRGQQVTLSCSPISGHRSVSWYQQTPGQGLQFLFEYFSETQRNKGNFPGRFSGRQFSNSRSEMNVSTLELGDSALYLCASSQPGNTEAFFGQGTRLTVV.

The J gene is TRBJ1-5, the V gene TRBV6-4, with 7 bases lining up with TRBD1. Unmatched junction bases numbered 5, after V lost 8 bases and J lost 4 bases. The CDR3 contains 13 residues. Germline lookup yields CDR1 MRHNA and CDR2 SNTAGT. In DNA form, the CDR3 reads TGTGCCAGCGGGCCAGGGGGTAATCAGCCCCAGCATTTT. Amino acid sequence: CASGPGGNQPQHF.

The rearrangement uses TRBV3-1 (or the pseudogene TRBV3-2) and TRBJ1-1; no definite D call. The germline V and J ends were trimmed by 4 bases and 8 bases, with 11 bases remaining between them. CDR1 and CDR2 from the germline V gene are LGHDT and YNNKEL (reference sequence). The CDR3 extends over 12 amino acids. Here the CDR3 DNA reads TGTGCCAGCAGCCTGGGGAGGAGGGAAGCTTTCTTT. It codes for CASSLGRREAFF.

The rearrangement joins TRBV16 to TRBJ2-6; 8 bases align to TRBD2. Unmatched junction bases numbered 14, after V lost 0 bases and J lost 4 bases. Germline lookup yields CDR1 KGHSY and CDR2 FQNENV. The CDR3 is made up of 20 amino acids. The CDR3: CASSQSVVQRGPSGANVLTF. The CDR3 DNA reads TGTGCCAGCAGCCAATCTGTGGTCCAGCGGGGGCCCTCGGGGGCCAACGTCCTGACTTTC.

This chain joins TRBV6-5 and TRBJ1-4; D not certain. V gave up 8 bases and J gave up 4 bases, with 14 bases separating them. From germline, CDR1 is MNHEY and CDR2 SVGAGI. This CDR3 has 14 amino acids. CDR3 bases: TGTGCCAGCGGAAGACGGGTTAATAATGAAAAACTGTTTTTT. Protein product: CASGRRVNNEKLFF.

This chain connects TRBV5-1 to TRBJ2-5, with TRBD2 as a possible D gene (6 bases). Trimming left V 0 bases short and J 5 bases short, with 11 bases between. The CDR3 runs 14 residues. Germline V gives CDR1 SGHRS, CDR2 YFSETQ. CDR3 protein: CASSLAGGLETQYF. In DNA form, the CDR3 reads TGCGCCAGCAGCTTGGCCGGGGGTTTGGAGACCCAGTACTTC. The complete variable domain, with remaining parts taken from reference TRBV5-1 and TRBJ2-5, reads KAGVTQTPRYLIKTRGQQVTLSCSPISGHRSVSWYQQTPGQGLQFLFEYFSETQRNKGNFPGRFSGRQFSNSRSEMNVSTLELGDSALYLCASSLAGGLETQYFGPGTRLLVL.

The chain employs TRBV5-4 and TRBJ2-5; the D gene is possibly TRBD1 (5 bases). Germline values: CDR1 SGHNT, CDR2 YYREEE (reference sequence). V was trimmed by 2 bases and J by 4 bases, leaving 9 bases between them. This CDR3 region has 13 residues. CDR3 region: CASSFQGAETQYF. CDR3 nucleotide sequence: TGTGCCAGCAGCTTTCAGGGCGCAGAGACCCAGTACTTC.

The rearrangement links TRBV30 to TRBJ1-5; possibly TRBD1 for D (5 bases). The ends were cut back, 5 bases at V and 1 base at J, with 6 bases in the middle. Germline CDR1 and CDR2: GTSNPN and SVGIG (reference sequence). This CDR3 has 12 residues. CDR3 DNA: TGTGCCTGGTCAGGGAGCAATCAGCCCCAGCATTTT. As protein: CAWSGSNQPQHF.

The chain employs TRBV7-2 and TRBJ1-4, with 9 bases fitting TRBD1. The CDR3 runs 16 residues. Germline values: CDR1 SGHTA, CDR2 FQGNSA. V lost 5 bases to trimming and J lost 8 bases; unmatched junction nucleotides: 12. For the CDR3, the DNA is TGTGCCAGCAGCCTCAATCCGGGACAGGGTGGGGAAAAACTGTTTTTT. Amino acids: CASSLNPGQGGEKLFF.

The chain has TRBV2 and TRBJ1-5; no firm D call. V shed 2 bases and J shed 0 bases, with 5 bases lying between them. Germline CDR1 is SNHLY and CDR2 is FYNNEI. CDR3 length equals 14 residues. The CDR3 region is CASSEQYSNQPQHF. The CDR3 region has the DNA TGTGCCAGCAGTGAACAGTATAGCAATCAGCCCCAGCATTTT.

A note on this clone: The junction departs from germline at one end; a sequencing error may be responsible. The chain couples TRBV7-2 to TRBJ1-1; D not resolved. CDR1 SGHTA and CDR2 FQGNSA come from the germline V gene. CDR3 length: 17 amino acids. The CDR3 nucleotides are TGTGCCAGCAGGACGACCGGGAAGCCCTCCTTGAAAACTGAAGCTTTCTTT. Its translation is CASRTTGKPSLKTEAFF.

The chain couples TRBV3-1 (or the pseudogene TRBV3-2) to TRBJ2-3, with D possibly TRBD2 on 5 matching bases. The ends were cut back, 3 bases at V and 0 bases at J, with 22 bases in the middle. In germline, CDR1 is LGHDT, CDR2 YNNKEL (reference sequence). CDR3 length: 19 amino acids. In DNA, the CDR3 is TGTGCCAGCAGCCAGACCCGGGATTATCGGATGGGTAGCACAGATACGCAGTATTTT. Amino acid sequence: CASSQTRDYRMGSTDTQYF.

The chain uses TRBV9 and TRBJ1-1; D gene ambiguous. Trimming left V 3 bases short and J 3 bases short, with 12 bases between. In germline, CDR1 is SGDLS, CDR2 YYNGEE. This CDR3 has 14 amino acids. DNA of the CDR3: TGTGCCAGCAGCGGAAACCAGCGGGACACTGAAGCTTTCTTT. Translation: CASSGNQRDTEAFF.

CDR3 nucleotides: TGTGCCAGCAGCGGACGTGGGACAGGGAACGCGTACGAGCAGTACTTC. Its protein product is CASSGRGTGNAYEQYF. The genes are TRBV2 and TRBJ2-7, with 9 bases lining up with TRBD1. Germline V lookup: CDR1 SNHLY, CDR2 FYNNEI. Trimming removed 6 bases from V and 4 bases from J; junction bases left unmatched: 13. The CDR3 extends over 16 amino acids.

This clone showed up just a few times. CDR3 bases: TGCAGCGTCCACAGGGGGCCCACTGAAGCTTTCTTT. Its translation: CSVHRGPTEAFF. The V and J genes are TRBV29-1 and TRBJ1-1; 9 bases are shared with TRBD1. This CDR3 comprises 12 residues. After removal of 6 bases from V and 4 bases from J, the junction contained 3 bases not matched to a gene. CDR1 is SQVTM, CDR2 ANQGSEA, per germline.

This rearrangement joins TRBV5-1 to TRBJ2-1; 9 bases fit TRBD1. Germline loops: CDR1 SGHRS, CDR2 YFSETQ. Trimming cost V 4 bases and J 1 base; bases outside gene matches: 6. The CDR3 is 16 amino acids. CDR3 sequence reads: CASSLQTGGSYNEQFF. DNA for the CDR3: TGCGCCAGCAGCCTCCAGACAGGGGGGTCCTACAATGAGCAGTTCTTC. The full variable domain, in which reference TRBV5-1 and TRBJ2-1 provide the parts outside the CDR3, is KAGVTQTPRYLIKTRGQQVTLSCSPISGHRSVSWYQQTPGQGLQFLFEYFSETQRNKGNFPGRFSGRQFSNSRSEMNVSTLELGDSALYLCASSLQTGGSYNEQFFGPGTRLTVL.

The chain links TRBV7-2 to TRBJ1-2; a weak D match, TRBD1 (5 bases). CDR1 SGHTA and CDR2 FQGNSA come from the germline V gene. The CDR3 loop spans 13 amino acids. Trimming removed 8 bases from V and 6 bases from J, with 16 bases in between. The CDR3 reads CASGLSQGNGYTF. In nucleotides, the CDR3 is TGTGCCAGCGGTCTGAGCCAGGGAAATGGCTACACCTTC. The full variable domain, in which reference TRBV7-2 and TRBJ1-2 provide the parts outside the CDR3, is GAGVSQSPSNKVTEKGKDVELRCDPISGHTALYWYRQSLGQGLEFLIYFQGNSAPDKSGLPSDRFSAERTGGSVSTLTIQRTQQEDSAVYLCASGLSQGNGYTFGSGTRLTVV.

The chain couples TRBV6-6 to TRBJ1-6, with TRBD1 matching 7 bases. Losses at the gene ends were 7 bases for V and 7 bases for J; bases not matched to a gene: 10. Germline assignment: CDR1 MNHNY and CDR2 SVGAGI (reference sequence). This CDR3 spans 15 amino acids. The CDR3 DNA reads as TGTGCCAGCACCCGGACAGGAGATCTGAATTCACCCCTCCACTTT. Its protein is CASTRTGDLNSPLHF.

CDR3: CASSLARGTLYGYTF. CDR3 bases: TGTGCCAGCAGCTTGGCAAGGGGCACCCTCTATGGCTACACCTTC. V usage is TRBV5-8 and J usage is TRBJ1-2, with a weak D call TRBD1 (5 bases). The V and J ends lost 0 bases and 4 bases respectively, with 13 bases between them. CDR1 SGHTS and CDR2 YDEGEE come from the germline V gene. The CDR3 is 15 amino acids.

The chain has TRBV12-3 or TRBV12-4 and TRBJ2-7; no reliable D call. The CDR3 loop spans 13 amino acids. V was cut by 3 bases and J by 7 bases, with 13 bases left in between. CDR3 residues: CASSLAAYLEQYF. DNA for the CDR3: TGTGCCAGCAGTTTGGCGGCATATTTGGAGCAGTACTTC.

CDR3 DNA: TGTGCCAGCAGCCAAGAGACAGGGGTTAAGGTCTACGAGCAGTACTTC. Encoded protein: CASSQETGVKVYEQYF. The rearrangement links TRBV4-2 to TRBJ2-7; 8 bases agree with TRBD1. The CDR3 has 16 residues. Trimming removed 0 bases from V and 3 bases from J; junction bases left unmatched: 7. Germline V lookup: CDR1 LGHNA, CDR2 YNFKEQ.